These 27 T cell receptor beta chains share one sample of origin, sequenced in a study of lymphopenia after photon versus proton radiotherapy. The method was immunoSEQ multiplex PCR; TCRdb's version includes in-frame clones alone and lacks a portion of them. The sample has 55,000 to 70,000 clones, around 85% seen once. The sample here was peripheral blood, taken from a patient treated with photon-based radiotherapy. The receptors come from a man in his forties or fifties with gastric cancer.

V usage is TRBV30 and J usage is TRBJ2-5; D gene uncertain. The V gene's germline CDR1 is GTSNPN and CDR2 SVGIG (reference sequence). The V end was cut by 2 bases, the J end by 2 bases, with 9 bases between. CDR3 length: 13 amino acids. CDR3 nucleotides: TGTGCCTGGAGTAAAGGCGGACAAGAGACCCAGTACTTC. As protein: CAWSKGGQETQYF. The full variable domain, completed using reference TRBV30 and TRBJ2-5, is SQTIHQWPATLVQPVGSPLSLECTVEGTSNPNLYWYRQAAGRGLQLLFYSVGIGQISSEVPQNLSASRPQDRQFILSSKKLLLSDSGFYLCAWSKGGQETQYFGPGTRLLVL.

The chain employs TRBV11-2 and TRBJ1-1; maybe TRBD1 (5 bases). Looked up from germline, CDR1 is SGHAT and CDR2 is FQNNGV. The CDR3 loop spans 16 amino acids. V gave up 2 bases and J gave up 1 base, with 14 bases separating them. The CDR3 DNA reads TGTGCCAGCAGCTTAAGAGGGGATTCGGCGAACACTGAAGCTTTCTTT. Amino acid sequence: CASSLRGDSANTEAFF.

This clone was observed a few times. The chain links TRBV21-1 to TRBJ2-3; the table names TRBD2, a call not compared with the DNA. TRBV21-1 is marked as a pseudogene. This CDR3 comprises 17 residues. Here the CDR3 DNA reads TGTGCCAGCAGCACCCCCGGAACCGGGAAGAGGACAGATACGCAGTATTTT. This translates into CASSTPGTGKRTDTQYF.

The V gene is TRBV6-1, the J gene TRBJ1-5, with a tentative D call TRBD1 (6 bases). CDR1 and CDR2 (germline): MNHNS, SASEGT. This CDR3 region has 13 residues. Trimming pared 5 bases from V and 6 bases from J, leaving 11 bases between. The CDR3 DNA follows: TGTGCCAGCAGTAACCAGGGGAGTCAGCCCCAGCATTTT. Its translation is CASSNQGSQPQHF.

The chain uses TRBV5-1 and TRBJ2-1; 16 bases are shared with TRBD2. Germline CDR1 reads SGHRS; CDR2 reads YFSETQ. This CDR3 has 21 amino acids. Trimming cost V 3 bases and J 1 base; bases outside gene matches: 13. The CDR3 loop reads CASSYPGLAGGPVRSYNEQFF. The CDR3 coding sequence is TGCGCCAGCAGCTACCCGGGACTAGCGGGGGGGCCAGTTCGGTCCTACAATGAGCAGTTCTTC.

This clone was recorded once. The V call is TRBV13, the J call TRBJ2-7, with D perhaps matching TRBD1 or TRBD2 (5 bases each). V lost 5 bases and J lost 2, with 10 bases in between. The CDR3 loop spans 13 amino acids. Germline CDR1 PRHDT, CDR2 FYEKMQ (reference sequence). CDR3 region: CASSDGTPYEQYF. The CDR3, as DNA: TGTGCCAGCAGCGACGGGACCCCCTACGAGCAGTACTTC.

The chain has TRBV7-2 and TRBJ1-2, with D possibly being TRBD1 (5 bases). The CDR3 consists of 13 residues. Germline CDR1 and CDR2: SGHTA and FQGNSA. The V end was cut by 2 bases, the J end by 10 bases, with 14 bases between. The DNA of the CDR3 is TGTGCCAGCAGCTTACGACAGCCCTGGGCCTACACCTTC. Encoded protein: CASSLRQPWAYTF.

The gene calls are TRBV7-9 and TRBJ1-1; weak D call: TRBD1 (5 bases). Germline V lookup: CDR1 SEHNR, CDR2 FQNEAQ (reference sequence). V shed 7 bases and J shed 4 bases, with 19 bases lying between them. CDR3 length equals 15 residues. CDR3 DNA sequence: TGTGCCAGCAACCGAGAGAGGGGAATAGGCACTGAAGCTTTCTTT. Its translation: CASNRERGIGTEAFF.

This clone was recorded once. J is TRBJ2-7 and V is TRBV5-6; D uncertain. Per the germline V gene, CDR1 is SGHDT and CDR2 is YYEEEE. The CDR3 contains 14 residues. V was cut by 0 bases and J by 2 bases, with 9 bases left in between. This chain's CDR3 is CASSLGQHPYEQYF. CDR3 DNA: TGTGCCAGCAGCTTGGGGCAGCACCCCTACGAGCAGTACTTC.

V and J are TRBV19 and TRBJ1-3; D gene ambiguous. Germline V lookup: CDR1 LNHDA, CDR2 SQIVND (reference sequence). The CDR3 loop spans 13 amino acids. Trimming removed 5 bases at V and 3 bases at J, with 8 bases between. The CDR3 protein is CASSLQGGNTIYF. The CDR3 DNA is TGTGCCAGTAGTCTACAAGGTGGAAACACCATATATTTT.

This chain joins TRBV4-3 and TRBJ2-3, with 8 bases aligning to TRBD1. V lost 2 bases and J lost 0; bases outside the gene matches: 4. The CDR3 consists of 16 residues. Germline CDR1 and CDR2: LGHNA and YSLEER. This CDR3 is CASSQQGAPSTDTQYF. The CDR3 nucleotides read TGCGCCAGCAGCCAACAGGGGGCGCCTAGCACAGATACGCAGTATTTT.

The chain combines TRBV7-9 with TRBJ2-5, with D perhaps TRBD1 (6 bases). The V end was cut by 5 bases, the J end by 3 bases, with 16 bases between. This CDR3 is 15 amino acids long. Germline-derived CDR1 and CDR2 are SEHNR and FQNEAQ (reference sequence). Written as DNA, the CDR3 is TGTGCCAGCAGCCCCACGGGACACCGGGAAGAGACCCAGTACTTC. It yields the protein CASSPTGHREETQYF.

V gene TRBV7-3 combines with J gene TRBJ2-5, with a possible D match to TRBD2 (6 bases). Trimming took off 5 bases at V and 5 bases at J, with 12 bases between the two ends. The germline V gene encodes CDR1 SGHTA and CDR2 FQGTGA. The CDR3 totals 13 residues. The CDR3 DNA sequence: TGTGCCAGCAGCGCGTCGGGGGAGGAGACCCAGTACTTC. This gives the protein CASSASGEETQYF.

The chain joins TRBV9 to TRBJ2-3, with D unclear. The CDR3 length is 13 residues. The V and J ends lost 0 bases and 2 bases respectively, with 4 bases between them. Germline loops: CDR1 SGDLS, CDR2 YYNGEE. The DNA of the CDR3 is TGTGCCAGCAGCGTAGGAGTCACAGATACGCAGTATTTT. Amino acids: CASSVGVTDTQYF.

This chain uses TRBV7-2 with TRBJ1-1; the D is unclear. Germline V lookup: CDR1 SGHTA, CDR2 FQGNSA. The V end was cut by 5 bases, the J end by 2 bases, with 6 bases between. The CDR3 consists of 12 residues. The CDR3 sequence: CASSTDNTEAFF. Written as DNA, the CDR3 is TGTGCCAGCAGCACCGACAACACTGAAGCTTTCTTT.

This clone appeared a few times. This chain uses TRBV7-3 with TRBJ2-1, with D possibly called TRBD1 or TRBD2 (5 bases each). This CDR3 is 13 amino acids long. Germline V gives CDR1 SGHTA, CDR2 FQGTGA. The germline V and J ends were trimmed by 5 bases and 9 bases, with 14 bases remaining between them. Here the CDR3 DNA reads TGTGCCAGCAGCCCGAGACGAGGGGTTGAGCAGTTCTTC. It is translated as CASSPRRGVEQFF.

This chain links TRBV6-5 with TRBJ2-5; 9 nucleotides align to TRBD2. The CDR3 extends over 15 amino acids. The J segment lost 2 bases and the V segment lost 6 bases, leaving 7 bases of the junction unmatched. Germline CDR1 reads MNHEY; CDR2 reads SVGAGI. The CDR3 here is CASRKTSGVQETQYF. For the CDR3, the DNA is TGTGCCAGCAGGAAGACTAGCGGCGTACAAGAGACCCAGTACTTC.

The chain uses TRBV19 and TRBJ2-3; no reliable D call. Germline CDR1 LNHDA, CDR2 SQIVND (reference sequence). This CDR3 is 11 amino acids long. The V end lost 5 bases, the J end lost 2 bases, and 2 bases lay between the germline ends. CDR3 sequence (DNA): TGTGCCAGTAGTCTCACAGATACGCAGTATTTT. Translation gives CASSLTDTQYF.

A few counts support this clone. The chain's CDR3 is CASSVSGNSPLHF. The CDR3 DNA sequence: TGTGCCAGCAGCGTATCAGGGAATTCACCCCTCCACTTT. The chain has TRBV9 and TRBJ1-6; D might be TRBD1 (5 bases). V lost 1 base, J lost 7 bases, and 6 bases lay in between. The germline V gene encodes CDR1 SGDLS and CDR2 YYNGEE. The CDR3 runs 13 residues.

The chain links TRBV20-1 to TRBJ1-2; D is unresolved. The germline CDR1 and CDR2 sequences are DFQATT and SNEGSKA (reference sequence). Trimming cost V 4 bases and J 4 bases, with 7 bases left between them. This CDR3 spans 11 amino acids. CDR3: CSAMVLYGYTF. In DNA form, the CDR3 reads TGCAGTGCTATGGTACTCTATGGCTACACCTTC.

The sample holds one count of this clone. This chain uses TRBV5-6 with TRBJ1-5; TRBD1 might be the D (6 bases). The germline CDR1 and CDR2 sequences are SGHDT and YYEEEE. The length of the CDR3 is 15 residues. V lost 0 bases and J lost 6, with 13 bases in between. CDR3 in amino acids: CASSLAGQTVQPQHF. CDR3 DNA sequence: TGTGCCAGCAGCTTGGCTGGACAGACCGTTCAGCCCCAGCATTTT.

The chain recombines TRBV5-1 with TRBJ1-6, with TRBD1 as a possible D gene (5 bases). The CDR3 extends over 16 amino acids. V lost 0 bases and J lost 10, with 17 bases in between. The germline V gene has CDR1 SGHRS and CDR2 YFSETQ. This chain's CDR3 is CASSLAPGTPGSPLHF. CDR3 sequence (DNA): TGCGCCAGCAGCTTGGCCCCGGGGACCCCTGGGTCACCCCTCCACTTT.

The chain couples TRBV30 to TRBJ1-1; no reliable D call. In germline, CDR1 is GTSNPN, CDR2 SVGIG (reference sequence). Trimming removed 2 bases at V and 5 bases at J, with 18 bases between. CDR3 length equals 15 residues. The CDR3 here is CAWSPQVTFRTEAFF. For the CDR3, the DNA is TGTGCCTGGAGTCCGCAAGTGACTTTCCGGACTGAAGCTTTCTTT.

Turning to this clone: The same CDR3 can be traced to other DNA sequences in this sample. CDR3 in amino acids: CSAWGTETQYF. CDR3 nucleotides: TGCAGTGCCTGGGGTACGGAGACCCAGTACTTC. This chain links TRBV20-1 with TRBJ2-5; no reliable D call. CDR3 length equals 11 residues. V was cut by 6 bases and J by 5 bases, with 10 bases left in between. CDR1 and CDR2 from the germline V gene are DFQATT and SNEGSKA (reference sequence).

The chain combines TRBV5-1 with TRBJ2-7, with D maybe TRBD2 (5 bases). V lost 1 base, J lost 0 bases, and 17 bases lay in between. Germline lookup yields CDR1 SGHRS and CDR2 YFSETQ. The CDR3 totals 17 residues. For the CDR3, the DNA is TGCGCCAGCAGCTTGCCCCGTGTGGTAGGAGGCTCCTACGAGCAGTACTTC. It specifies CASSLPRVVGGSYEQYF.

As concerns this clone: Other DNA sequences in the sample encode the same CDR3. The chain employs TRBV7-9 and TRBJ1-6; D perhaps matches TRBD1 (5 bases). The V end lost 9 bases, the J end lost 10 bases, and 16 bases lay between the germline ends. Germline-derived CDR1 and CDR2 are SEHNR and FQNEAQ (reference sequence). The CDR3 has 13 residues. The CDR3 protein is CASSPAGGSPLHF. CDR3 coding DNA: TGTGCCAGTAGCCCCGCCGGGGGGTCACCCCTCCACTTT.

J is TRBJ1-1 and V is TRBV27; 11 positions match TRBD1. The CDR3 covers 16 residues. V shed 1 base and J 5 bases; nucleotides not matched to a gene: 6. Germline loops: CDR1 MNHEY, CDR2 SMNVEV (reference sequence). The CDR3 here is CASSLFGQGARTEAFF. The CDR3 nucleotides read TGTGCCAGCAGTTTATTCGGACAGGGGGCGCGAACTGAAGCTTTCTTT.